The clone carrying this T cell receptor beta chain has only a few counts. CDR1 is MGHRA and CDR2 is YSYEKL in the germline V gene. The CDR3 spans 15 residues. Trimming cost V 0 bases and J 2 bases, with 10 bases left between them. Measured with immunoSEQ multiplex PCR; TCRdb has only the in-frame clones, and not every one. This repertoire shows roughly 250,000 clones, around 90% found once; its top ten account for more than 0.35%. The sample originates from a study of cytomegalovirus exposure and HLA in healthy donors. About the study: The roughly 110 validation repertoires matched the 500 to 750 first-cohort repertoires in platform, a later analysis reported.

The chain recombines TRBV4-1 with TRBJ1-2; no definite D call. Sequencing input: PBMCs. This clonotype was sampled from a woman aged 18-35 years in good health and CMV-seronegative. The CDR3 sequence: CASSQEVAQNYGYTF. Here the CDR3 DNA reads TGCGCCAGCAGCCAAGAAGTAGCCCAGAACTATGGCTACACCTTC.